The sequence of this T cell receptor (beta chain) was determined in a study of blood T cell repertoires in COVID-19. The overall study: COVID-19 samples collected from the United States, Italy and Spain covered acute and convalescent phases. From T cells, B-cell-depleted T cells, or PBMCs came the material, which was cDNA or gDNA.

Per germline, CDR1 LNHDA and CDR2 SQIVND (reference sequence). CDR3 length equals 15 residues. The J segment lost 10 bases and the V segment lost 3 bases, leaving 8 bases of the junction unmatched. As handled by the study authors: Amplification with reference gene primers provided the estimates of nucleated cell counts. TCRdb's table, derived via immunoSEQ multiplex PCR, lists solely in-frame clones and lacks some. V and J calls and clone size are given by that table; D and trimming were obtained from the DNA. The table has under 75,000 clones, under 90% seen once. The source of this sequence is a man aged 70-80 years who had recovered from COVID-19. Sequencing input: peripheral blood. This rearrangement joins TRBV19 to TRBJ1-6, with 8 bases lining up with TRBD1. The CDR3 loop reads CASSIMDRELSPLHF. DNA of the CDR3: TGTGCCAGTAGTATTATGGACAGGGAGTTATCACCCCTCCACTTT. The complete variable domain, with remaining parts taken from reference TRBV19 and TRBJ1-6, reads DGGITQSPKYLFRKEGQNVTLSCEQNLNHDAMYWYRQDPGQGLRLIYYSQIVNDFQKGDIAEGYSVSREKKESFPLTVTSAQKNPTAFYLCASSIMDRELSPLHFGNGTRLTVT.